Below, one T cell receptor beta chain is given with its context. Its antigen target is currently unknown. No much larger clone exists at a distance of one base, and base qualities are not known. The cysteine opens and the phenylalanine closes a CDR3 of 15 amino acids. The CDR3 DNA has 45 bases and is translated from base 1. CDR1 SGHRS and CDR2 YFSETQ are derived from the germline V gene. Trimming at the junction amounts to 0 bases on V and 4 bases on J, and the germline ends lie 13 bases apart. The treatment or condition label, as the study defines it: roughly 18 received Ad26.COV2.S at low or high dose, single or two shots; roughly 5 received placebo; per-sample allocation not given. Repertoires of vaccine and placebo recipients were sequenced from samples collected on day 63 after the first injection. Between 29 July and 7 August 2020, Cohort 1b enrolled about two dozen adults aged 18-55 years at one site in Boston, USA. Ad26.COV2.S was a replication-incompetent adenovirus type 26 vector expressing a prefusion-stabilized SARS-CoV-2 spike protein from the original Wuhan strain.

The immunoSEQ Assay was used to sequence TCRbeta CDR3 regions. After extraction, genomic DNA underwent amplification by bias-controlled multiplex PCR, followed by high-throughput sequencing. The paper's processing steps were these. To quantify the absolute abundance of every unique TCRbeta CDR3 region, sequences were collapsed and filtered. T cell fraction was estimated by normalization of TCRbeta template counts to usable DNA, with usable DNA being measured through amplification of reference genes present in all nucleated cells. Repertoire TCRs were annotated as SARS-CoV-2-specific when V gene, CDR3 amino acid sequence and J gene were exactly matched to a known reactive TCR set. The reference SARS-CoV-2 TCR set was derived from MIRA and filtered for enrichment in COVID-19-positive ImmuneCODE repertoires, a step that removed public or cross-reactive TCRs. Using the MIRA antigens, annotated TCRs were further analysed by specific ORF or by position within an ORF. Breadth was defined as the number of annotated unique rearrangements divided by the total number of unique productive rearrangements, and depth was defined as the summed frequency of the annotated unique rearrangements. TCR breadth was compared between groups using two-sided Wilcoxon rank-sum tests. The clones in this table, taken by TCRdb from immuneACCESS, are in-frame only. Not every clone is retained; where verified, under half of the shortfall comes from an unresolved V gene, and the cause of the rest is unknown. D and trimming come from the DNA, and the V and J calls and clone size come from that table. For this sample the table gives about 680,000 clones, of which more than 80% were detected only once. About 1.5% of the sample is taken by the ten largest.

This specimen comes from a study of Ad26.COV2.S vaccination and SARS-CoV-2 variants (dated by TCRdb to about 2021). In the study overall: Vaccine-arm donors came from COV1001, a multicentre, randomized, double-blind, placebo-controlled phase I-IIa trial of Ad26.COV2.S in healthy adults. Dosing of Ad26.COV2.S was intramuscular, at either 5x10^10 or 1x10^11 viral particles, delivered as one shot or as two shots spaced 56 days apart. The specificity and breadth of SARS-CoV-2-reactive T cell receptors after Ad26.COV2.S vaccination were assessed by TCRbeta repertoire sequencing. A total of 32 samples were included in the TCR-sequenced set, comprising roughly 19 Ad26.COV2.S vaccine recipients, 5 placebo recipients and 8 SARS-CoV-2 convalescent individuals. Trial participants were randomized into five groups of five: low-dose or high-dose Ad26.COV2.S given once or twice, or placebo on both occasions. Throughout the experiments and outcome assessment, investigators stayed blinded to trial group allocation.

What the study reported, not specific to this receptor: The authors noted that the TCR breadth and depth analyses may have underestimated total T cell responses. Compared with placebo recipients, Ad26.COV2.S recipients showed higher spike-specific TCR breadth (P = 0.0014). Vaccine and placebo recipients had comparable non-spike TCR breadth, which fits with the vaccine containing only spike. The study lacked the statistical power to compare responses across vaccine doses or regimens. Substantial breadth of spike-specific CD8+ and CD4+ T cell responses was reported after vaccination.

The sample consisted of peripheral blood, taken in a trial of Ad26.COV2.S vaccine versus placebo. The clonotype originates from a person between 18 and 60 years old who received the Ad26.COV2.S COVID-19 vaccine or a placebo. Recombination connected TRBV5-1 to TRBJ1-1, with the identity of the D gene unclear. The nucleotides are TGCGCCAGCAGCTTGGAACCTCCGGGTAGCACTGAAGCTTTCTTT. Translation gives CASSLEPPGSTEAFF.